The 22 T cell receptor beta chains listed next were all sequenced from one sample in a study of Graves' ophthalmopathy and Graves' hyperthyroidism. Beta-chain TCR CDR3 regions were amplified from RNA transcripts. In the first round, RT-PCR was carried out with HTBI primers, and a multiplex PCR formed the second round. In TCRdb, the multiplex PCR reads were re-called with MiXCR into one record per CDR3 protein. The sample consists of a few hundred thousand distinct CDR3 sequences, roughly 14% of them appearing once. The sequenced material came from peripheral blood. The source of these receptors is a woman aged 18 to 35 with stable Graves' hyperthyroidism.

This clonotype has ten or more counts. CDR3 nucleotides: TGTGCCAGACCAGATTACAACAACTATGGCTACACCTTC. It codes for CARPDYNNYGYTF. This chain joins TRBV7-8 and TRBJ1-2; D call uncertain. Per germline, CDR1 SGHVS and CDR2 FQNEAQ. V was shortened by 9 bases and J by 2 bases, with 13 bases between the two germline ends. This CDR3 has 13 residues.

The V gene is TRBV6-4, the J gene TRBJ1-1, with D possibly being TRBD1 (5 bases). The CDR3 consists of 19 residues. Germline loops: CDR1 MRHNA, CDR2 SNTAGT. Trimming removed 6 bases at V and 5 bases at J, with 31 bases between. The CDR3 sequence is CASSDPRRAGTGTWTEAFF. The CDR3 DNA sequence: TGTGCCAGCAGCGACCCCCGGAGGGCAGGGACGGGAACTTGGACTGAAGCTTTCTTT.

This clonotype was seen many times. This chain links TRBV7-2 with TRBJ1-1; possible D gene TRBD1, 6 bases. Deletions cut 1 base from V and 4 bases from J, with 10 bases between. CDR3 length: 14 residues. Germline V gene sequence: CDR1 SGHTA, CDR2 FQGNSA. This CDR3 reads CASSLDRETTEAFF. DNA for the CDR3: TGTGCCAGCAGCTTAGACAGGGAAACCACTGAAGCTTTCTTT.

This clonotype was recorded many times. This chain uses TRBV7-8 with TRBJ1-1, with no clear D. The length of the CDR3 is 16 residues. CDR1 is SGHVS and CDR2 is FQNEAQ in the germline V gene. V lost 2 bases and J lost 3, with 16 bases in between. This CDR3 is CASSLWDWGRDTEAFF. The DNA of the CDR3 is TGTGCCAGCAGCTTATGGGATTGGGGTAGGGACACTGAAGCTTTCTTT. The full variable domain, completed using reference TRBV7-8 and TRBJ1-1, is GAGVSQSPRYKVAKRGQDVALRCDPISGHVSLFWYQQALGQGPEFLTYFQNEAQLDKSGLPSDRFFAERPEGSVSTLKIQRTQQEDSAVYLCASSLWDWGRDTEAFFGQGTRLTVV.

This clonotype was seen more than once but under ten times. The rearrangement joins TRBV6-1 to TRBJ2-5; perhaps TRBD1 as D (5 bases). V shed 4 bases and J shed 5 bases, with 26 bases lying between them. CDR1 and CDR2 from the germline V gene are MNHNS and SASEGT. The CDR3 sequence is 18 residues long. CDR3 sequence: CASSGGWAGLPAGETQYF. CDR3 bases: TGTGCCAGCAGTGGGGGCTGGGCAGGCCTCCCGGCTGGTGAGACCCAGTACTTC.

There are many counts of this clonotype. The gene calls are TRBV7-9 and TRBJ2-5; 7 bases align to TRBD2. The CDR3 is made up of 14 amino acids. The germline V gene encodes CDR1 SEHNR and CDR2 FQNEAQ (reference sequence). After removal of 8 bases from V and 4 bases from J, the junction contained 10 bases not matched to a gene. CDR3 region: CASERDPPVETQYF. CDR3 in DNA: TGTGCCAGCGAGCGGGATCCACCTGTAGAGACCCAGTACTTC.

This clonotype was found a few times. CDR3 in DNA: TGCGCCAGCAGCCAAGCCCCCCCAGGGTCCTATGGCTACACCTTC. Protein: CASSQAPPGSYGYTF. The chain combines TRBV4-1 with TRBJ1-2; tentatively, D is TRBD1 (5 bases). V lost 1 base, J lost 4 bases, and 13 bases lay in between. Germline CDR1 MGHRA, CDR2 YSYEKL. The CDR3 runs to 15 residues.

This sequence joins TRBV7-9 and TRBJ2-7; D possibly corresponds to TRBD2 (5 bases). Germline V gene data show CDR1 as SEHNR and CDR2 as FQNEAQ (reference sequence). V lost 8 bases to trimming and J lost 2 bases, with 10 bases between them. This CDR3 has 12 amino acids. The CDR3 loop reads CASEGVTYEQYF. As DNA, the CDR3 is TGTGCCAGCGAGGGCGTAACCTACGAGCAGTACTTC.

This clonotype was picked up many times. The chain combines TRBV11-3 with TRBJ2-5; 8 nucleotides align to TRBD2. J lost 5 bases, V lost 5 bases, and 16 bases had no gene match. Looked up from germline, CDR1 is SGHNT and CDR2 is YENEEA. The CDR3 has 17 residues. CDR3 sequence: CASSQVAGPAGHETQYF. CDR3 nucleotides: TGTGCCAGCAGCCAAGTAGCGGGGCCTGCCGGACACGAGACCCAGTACTTC.

Concerning this clonotype: The junction departs from germline at one end; a sequencing error may be responsible. J is TRBJ2-2 and V is TRBV6-5, with 10 bases identical to TRBD1. Germline V gives CDR1 MNHEY, CDR2 SVGAGI. The CDR3 has 16 amino acids. CDR3 nucleotides: TGTGCCAGCAGTTACTTCCGGGACAGGGGCACCGGGGAGCTGTTGTTT. Residues: CASSYFRDRGTGELLF.

This clonotype was seen at least ten times. The CDR3 loop reads CASRNVGLGNYGYTF. The CDR3 bases are TGTGCCAGCAGGAACGTGGGTTTGGGTAACTATGGCTACACCTTC. This sequence joins TRBV6-1 and TRBJ1-2; D is uncertain. With 6 bases removed from V and 1 base from J, the gap between germline ends came to 15 bases. The length of the CDR3 is 15 residues. Per the germline V gene, CDR1 is MNHNS and CDR2 is SASEGT.

This clonotype was observed a handful of times. The V and J genes are TRBV19 and TRBJ2-3; 12 positions agree with TRBD2. From germline, CDR1 is LNHDA and CDR2 SQIVND (reference sequence). The CDR3 is 16 residues long. Germline trimming cut 6 bases from V and 6 bases from J; bases unmatched to any gene: 10. CDR3 nucleotides: TGTGCCAGTAGCCCGCAGACTAGCGGGGGCCCGGATACGCAGTATTTT. Its translation: CASSPQTSGGPDTQYF.

This clonotype was detected many times. The J gene is TRBJ1-5, the V gene TRBV28; perhaps TRBD1 as D (5 bases). The CDR3 is made up of 16 amino acids. Germline CDR1 MDHEN, CDR2 SYDVKM. V shed 7 bases and J shed 4 bases, with 20 bases lying between them. The CDR3 sequence: CASILITRDRNQPQHF. The CDR3 bases are TGTGCCAGCATCCTAATAACCAGGGACCGGAATCAGCCCCAGCATTTT.

Ten or more counts support this clonotype. This rearrangement joins TRBV6-5 to TRBJ1-1; TRBD1 might be the D (6 bases). The CDR3 spans 15 residues. Trimming took off 0 bases at V and 4 bases at J, with 12 bases between the two ends. Germline CDR1 MNHEY, CDR2 SVGAGI. Here the CDR3 DNA reads TGTGCCAGCAGTTACTCGAGAGGGGGTAGCACTGAAGCTTTCTTT. This translates into CASSYSRGGSTEAFF.

Many counts were recorded for this clonotype. The gene calls are TRBV27 and TRBJ1-1; the match to TRBD1 covers 9 bases. V lost 8 bases, J lost 4 bases, and 5 bases stayed unmatched. The CDR3 sequence is 13 residues long. CDR1 MNHEY and CDR2 SMNVEV come from the germline V gene (reference sequence). This CDR3 is CASWTGARTEAFF. CDR3 DNA sequence: TGTGCCAGCTGGACAGGGGCGCGCACTGAAGCTTTCTTT.

This clonotype has ten or more counts. The gene calls are TRBV6-1 and TRBJ2-7, with D possibly being TRBD2 (6 bases). Between the trimmed V and J ends, which lost 6 bases and 4 bases, there was a span of 13 bases. Germline CDR1 MNHNS, CDR2 SASEGT. CDR3 length: 13 amino acids. As DNA, the CDR3 is TGTGCCAGCAGCCGCCCCCTAGCGTACGAGCAGTACTTC. Translating gives CASSRPLAYEQYF.

With respect to this clonotype: A junction end diverges from the germline sequence, so it may reflect a read error. In nucleotides, the CDR3 is TGTGCCTGGAGCGGTCAAATTGAGGTCCGGGGCAATCAGCCCCAGGATTTT. Protein sequence: CAWSGQIEVRGNQPQDF. The genes are TRBV30 and TRBJ1-5; perhaps TRBD1 as D (5 bases). CDR1 and CDR2 from the germline V gene are GTSNPN and SVGIG (reference sequence). The CDR3 runs 17 residues.

This clonotype was counted many times. The chain uses TRBV4-1 and TRBJ2-7; no definite D call. Germline CDR1 reads MGHRA; CDR2 reads YSYEKL. The CDR3 totals 14 residues. Trimming took 0 bases from V and 1 from J, leaving 7 bases between them. The DNA of the CDR3 is TGCGCCAGCAGCCAAGATCTCGGGTCCTACGAGCAGTACTTC. Translated: CASSQDLGSYEQYF.

This clonotype was detected ten times or more. The CDR3 protein is CASSSPDRDVGETQYF. CDR3 nucleotide sequence: TGTGCCAGCAGTTCCCCAGACAGGGATGTGGGGGAGACCCAGTACTTC. The V gene is TRBV7-9, the J gene TRBJ2-5; the match to TRBD1 covers 7 bases. The junction had 15 bases not matched to a gene; V was cut back by 6 bases and J by 5 bases. The CDR3 extends over 16 amino acids. Germline CDR1 and CDR2: SEHNR and FQNEAQ (reference sequence).

This sequence joins TRBV18 and TRBJ1-6, with D perhaps TRBD1 (6 bases). V lost 2 bases and J lost 1, with 9 bases in between. CDR3 size: 16 residues. The germline V gene encodes CDR1 KGHSH and CDR2 LQKENI. The CDR3 DNA is TGTGCCAGCTCACCATTCCAGGGGTCCTATAATTCACCCCTCCACTTT. Protein sequence: CASSPFQGSYNSPLHF.

This clonotype was counted at least ten times. The chain is built from TRBV27 and TRBJ1-3; a possible D gene is TRBD1 (5 bases). The V end was cut by 6 bases, the J end by 1 base, with 16 bases between. CDR3 size: 16 residues. Germline lookup yields CDR1 MNHEY and CDR2 SMNVEV (reference sequence). The chain's CDR3 is CASSRAGDDSGNTIYF. The CDR3 nucleotides are TGTGCCAGCAGCCGGGCGGGGGACGATTCTGGAAACACCATATATTTT.

The chain is built from TRBV29-1 and TRBJ2-5; TRBD1 matches at 9 bases. This CDR3 has 14 residues. V was pared by 0 bases and J by 5 bases, with 4 bases of the junction left unmatched. Germline-derived CDR1 and CDR2 are SQVTM and ANQGSEA. The CDR3 is CSVEDFGTGETQYF. In nucleotides, the CDR3 is TGCAGCGTTGAAGATTTCGGGACAGGGGAGACCCAGTACTTC. The whole variable domain, filled in from reference TRBV29-1 and TRBJ2-5, reads SAVISQKPSRDICQRGTSLTIQCQVDSQVTMMFWYRQQPGQSLTLIATANQGSEATYESGFVIDKFPISRPNLTFSTLTVSNMSPEDSSIYLCSVEDFGTGETQYFGPGTRLLVL.